This is a list of T cell receptor beta chains from one sample in a study of T cell responses to AZD1222 COVID-19 vaccine. Clones were read by immunoSEQ multiplex PCR, and TCRdb kept only the in-frame ones, dropping some. The sample gives about 140,000 clones, almost 90% of which show up once; around 3.3% is in the top ten. The material sequenced was peripheral blood, taken on day 0 of AZD1222 vaccination. The receptor set was obtained from an adult in good health. Each CDR3 is given with its conserved first and last residue. The D gene is left open where the match is weak. Size is omitted from some rows. Given values are once, few, many or a class for expanded clones.

TRBV3-1/TRBV3-2	TRBJ2-3	TRBD2	-	TGTGCCAGCAGCCACCTTAAGGGTAGCGGGAGGGCCGCCGGCACAGATACGCAGTATTTT	CASSHLKGSGRAAGTDTQYF
TRBV5-1	TRBJ2-7	-	-	TGCGCCAGCAGCTTGGTCCAGGGTGGTTTTGAGTACTTC	CASSLVQGGFEYF
TRBV3-1/TRBV3-2	TRBJ1-1	-	-	TGTGCCAGCAGCCCCCAGGGCATGAACACTGAAGCTTTCTTT	CASSPQGMNTEAFF
TRBV19	TRBJ2-3	-	-	TGTGCCAGTAGTATAGATCAGGCAGATACGCAGTATTTT	CASSIDQADTQYF
TRBV20-1	TRBJ2-7	-	-	TGCAGTGCTAGTGGTGTTGTCGAGCAGTACTTC	CSASGVVEQYF
TRBV7-9	TRBJ1-2	TRBD1	once	TGTGCCAGCAGCTTAGGGTCCCAGGGGGAGCCTAACTATGGCTACACCTTC	CASSLGSQGEPNYGYTF
TRBV7-9	TRBJ1-5	-	once	TGTGCCAGCGGACAACAGGGATTGGGCCAGCCCCAGCATTTT	CASGQQGLGQPQHF
TRBV11-2	TRBJ2-1	-	-	TGTGCCAGCAGCTCCCGACTAACTCGCTACAATGAGCAGTTCTTC	CASSSRLTRYNEQFF
TRBV5-4	TRBJ1-6	-	-	TGTGCCAGCAGTCAGGACGGTCCCAATTCACCCCTCCACTTT	CASSQDGPNSPLHF
TRBV18	TRBJ1-1	TRBD1	-	TGTGCCAGTAGCCGGGACAGGGGGAACACTGAAGCTTTCTTT	CASSRDRGNTEAFF
TRBV28	TRBJ2-4	-	-	TGTGCCAGCAGTTTAGGACAACTTAACATTCAGTACTTC	CASSLGQLNIQYF
TRBV7-2	TRBJ2-1	-	-	TGTGCCAGCAGCTTAAACCGGGGAGCCTACAATGAGCAGTTCTTC	CASSLNRGAYNEQFF
TRBV12-3/TRBV12-4	TRBJ2-1	TRBD1	-	TGTGCCAGCAGTTTAGGACAGGGGACTGAGCAGTTCTTC	CASSLGQGTEQFF
TRBV3-1/TRBV3-2	TRBJ2-3	-	-	TGTGCCAGCAGACCCCCCCGGGCCCCGGAAGATACGCAGTATTTT	CASRPPRAPEDTQYF
TRBV18	TRBJ2-7	TRBD2	once	TGTGCCAGCTCAACAGGACTAGCGGGGGACTACGAGCAGTACTTC	CASSTGLAGDYEQYF
TRBV4-3	TRBJ2-1	TRBD1	-	TGCGCCAGCAGCCCCCAGGGACAGGGGGCAAATGAGCAGTTCTTC	CASSPQGQGANEQFF
TRBV9	TRBJ2-1	TRBD2	medium-sized	TGTGCCAGCAGCGTATATTGGAGCGGGAGTTGGAATGAGCAGTTCTTC	CASSVYWSGSWNEQFF
TRBV14	TRBJ2-3	TRBD2	-	TGTGCCAGCAGCCAAGATATCAGCGGGACGTCTAGCACAGATACGCAGTATTTT	CASSQDISGTSSTDTQYF
TRBV18	TRBJ1-5	TRBD1	-	TGTGCCAGCTCCCCGGACAGGGGCGGCAATCAGCCCCAGCATTTT	CASSPDRGGNQPQHF
TRBV7-2	TRBJ1-2	-	-	TGTGCCAGCAGCGGGGGCCCCTATGGCTACACCTTC	CASSGGPYGYTF
TRBV18	TRBJ1-3	-	-	TGTGCCAGCTCACCCCAGGGGCACACCATATATTTT	CASSPQGHTIYF
TRBV6-5	TRBJ2-2	-	-	TGTGCCAGCAGCTACCGACCGCCTGGGGAGCTGTTTTTT	CASSYRPPGELFF
TRBV3-1/TRBV3-2	TRBJ1-1	-	-	TGTGCCAGCAGCCGGACAGACCTTGTCACTGAAGCTTTCTTT	CASSRTDLVTEAFF
TRBV29-1	TRBJ2-2	-	-	TGCAGCGCTGAGGGCAGTTCCCCCGGGGAGCTGTTTTTT	CSAEGSSPGELFF
TRBV27	TRBJ2-7	TRBD2	-	TGTGCCAGCAGTAGTACTAGCGGGAGAGGTATTAGGGGTCCCTACGAGCAGTACTTC	CASSSTSGRGIRGPYEQYF
TRBV19	TRBJ1-5	-	-	TGTGCCAGTAGTATAGCTCGACAGTTAGTTAATCAGCCCCAGCATTTT	CASSIARQLVNQPQHF
TRBV4-3	TRBJ1-2	TRBD1	-	TGCGCCAGCAGCCAAGTGACAGGGGTTATCGGCGATGGCTACACCTTC	CASSQVTGVIGDGYTF
TRBV6-4	TRBJ1-1	-	few	TGTGCCAGCAGTGACTCGAGCAGGAACACTGAAGCTTTCTTT	CASSDSSRNTEAFF
TRBV15	TRBJ2-5	-	-	TGTGCCACCAGCAGGGCTCGTTCCGCTGATGCGGAGACCCAGTACTTC	CATSRARSADAETQYF
TRBV14	TRBJ2-4	-	-	TGTGCCAGCAGCCAAGAGAACCAGATCCTGTACTTC	CASSQENQILYF
TRBV7-9	TRBJ1-2	TRBD1	-	TGTGCCAGCACCAAGGCCGGGCAGGGGGCGGTTGACCATGGCTACACCTTC	CASTKAGQGAVDHGYTF
TRBV3-1/TRBV3-2	TRBJ2-3	-	-	TGTGCCAGCAGCCAGTTTTCTTCCACAGATACGCAGTATTTT	CASSQFSSTDTQYF
TRBV7-2	TRBJ1-2	TRBD1	-	TGTGCCAGCAGCCAGACCGGGACAGGGGGCTATGGCTACACCTTC	CASSQTGTGGYGYTF
TRBV6-5	TRBJ1-2	-	once	TGTGCCAGCTCAAGGATCTCAGAGGGTGTCGGCTACACCTTC	CASSRISEGVGYTF
TRBV9	TRBJ2-1	-	-	TGTGCCAGCAGCGTGGCCGTTAATAACAATGAGCAGTTCTTC	CASSVAVNNNEQFF
TRBV7-2	TRBJ1-6	TRBD1	-	TGTGCCACCGGGACAGGGGTTAATTCACCCCTCCACTTT	CATGTGVNSPLHF
TRBV4-3	TRBJ2-7	-	once	TGCGCCAGCAGCCCCAACAAAGGTTTTCCCTACGAGCAGTACTTC	CASSPNKGFPYEQYF
TRBV7-2	TRBJ1-2	-	-	TGTGCCAGCAGCTTGGGTGGGGGCTACACCTTC	CASSLGGGYTF
TRBV19	TRBJ1-6	-	-	TGTGCCAGTAGGCAACAAGATAATTCACCCCTCCACTTT	CASRQQDNSPLHF
TRBV28	TRBJ2-7	TRBD2	few	TGTGCCAGCAGTTCTGTCACTAGCGGGAGCTACGAGCAGTACTTC	CASSSVTSGSYEQYF
TRBV28	TRBJ2-7	-	-	TGTGCCAGCAGTAGGTCTCCCTCCTACGAGCAGTACTTC	CASSRSPSYEQYF
TRBV19	TRBJ2-5	-	-	TGTGCCACCCAAGTACCGGGGACCCAGTACTTC	CATQVPGTQYF
TRBV3-1/TRBV3-2	TRBJ2-3	TRBD2	-	TGTGCCAGCAGCCAAGGTCAAACTAGCGGGAGGGCGTCAGATACGCAGTATTTT	CASSQGQTSGRASDTQYF
TRBV5-1	TRBJ1-6	-	-	TGCGCCAGCAGCTTGGCCAACACCGATAATTCACCCCTCCACTTT	CASSLANTDNSPLHF
TRBV18	TRBJ1-1	TRBD1	-	TGTGCCAGCTCAGAGGCGACAGGGGGCACTGAAGCTTTCTTT	CASSEATGGTEAFF
TRBV11-2	TRBJ1-4	-	-	TGTGCCAGCAGCTTAGGAGTAGGGGGTGAAAAACTGTTTTTT	CASSLGVGGEKLFF
TRBV7-6	TRBJ2-1	TRBD2	-	TGTGCCAGCAGCTCTCCTCCGGGACTAGCGGCTATAACAACCTACAATGAGCAGTTCTTC	CASSSPPGLAAITTYNEQFF
TRBV7-9	TRBJ1-1	-	-	TGTGCCAGCAGCTTAGTTGTCACTGAAGCTTTCTTT	CASSLVVTEAFF
TRBV7-6	TRBJ2-3	-	-	TGTGCCAGCAGCTTACCACCAGGAAGGGCTACCCGTACAGATACGCAGTATTTT	CASSLPPGRATRTDTQYF
TRBV7-2	TRBJ1-3	-	-	TGTGCCAGCAGCACTGGTGGGGGGCTCGGAAACACCATATATTTT	CASSTGGGLGNTIYF
TRBV7-9	TRBJ2-1	-	-	TGTGCCAGCAGCCCGACCAGGGGCGACCGATTTCATGAGCAGTTCTTC	CASSPTRGDRFHEQFF
TRBV24-1	TRBJ2-1	-	-	TGTGCCACCAGTACCGAGGGGAATGAGCAGTTCTTC	CATSTEGNEQFF
TRBV14	TRBJ1-1	-	-	TGTGCCAGCAGCCACCTTGAAGATCCATCGAACACTGAAGCTTTCTTT	CASSHLEDPSNTEAFF
TRBV5-5	TRBJ1-4	TRBD1	-	TGTGCCAGCAGCTTGTCGGGACAGCTGGATGAAAAACTGTTTTTT	CASSLSGQLDEKLFF
TRBV5-1	TRBJ2-3	TRBD1	once	TGCGCCAGCAGCTTAGGACAGGGGCTAACAGATACGCAGTATTTT	CASSLGQGLTDTQYF
TRBV7-2	TRBJ2-7	-	-	TGTGCCAGCAGCCTCCACTACGAGCAGTACTTC	CASSLHYEQYF
TRBV5-1	TRBJ1-3	-	-	TGCGCCAGCAGCTCGAGCGGTAGCTCTGGAAACACCATATATTTT	CASSSSGSSGNTIYF